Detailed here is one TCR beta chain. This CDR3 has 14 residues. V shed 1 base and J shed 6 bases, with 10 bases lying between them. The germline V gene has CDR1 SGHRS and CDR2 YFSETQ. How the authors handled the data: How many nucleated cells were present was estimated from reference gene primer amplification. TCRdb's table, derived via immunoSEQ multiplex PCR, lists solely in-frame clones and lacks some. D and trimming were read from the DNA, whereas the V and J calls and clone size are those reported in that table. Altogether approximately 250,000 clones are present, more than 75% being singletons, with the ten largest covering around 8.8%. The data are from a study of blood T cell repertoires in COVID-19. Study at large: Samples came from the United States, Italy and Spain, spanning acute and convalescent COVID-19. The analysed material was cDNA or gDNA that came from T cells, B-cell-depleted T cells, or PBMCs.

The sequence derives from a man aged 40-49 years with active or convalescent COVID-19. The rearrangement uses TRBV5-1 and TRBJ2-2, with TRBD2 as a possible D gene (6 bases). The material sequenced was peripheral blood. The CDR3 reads CASSLKGGAGELFF. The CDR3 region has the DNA TGCGCCAGCAGCTTGAAAGGCGGGGCCGGGGAGCTGTTTTTT.